The 9 T cell receptor beta chains in this list originate from one sample, sequenced in a study of shared clonotypes between healthy human individuals. Some clones are missing from TCRdb's copy, which holds only in-frame ones; the method was immunoSEQ multiplex PCR. This table holds a few million clones, just over 90% found once. The sample comprised naive CD4+ T cells from PBMCs. Sample subset: CD45RA+ positively selected. The origin of the receptors is a man between 18 and 29 years old in good health. Some clones in this sample may be carry-over from other donors' samples.

This chain links TRBV7-9 with TRBJ2-2; no reliable D call. Germline-derived CDR1 and CDR2 are SEHNR and FQNEAQ (reference sequence). The CDR3 spans 16 residues. V dropped 6 bases and J dropped 3 bases, with 17 bases sitting between them. The CDR3 nucleotides are TGTGCCAGCAGTTTACTCCCGCGGCAGGACACCGGGGAGCTGTTTTTT. Amino acids: CASSLLPRQDTGELFF.

The V and J genes are TRBV11-1 and TRBJ2-3; D may match TRBD1 or TRBD2 (5 bases each). The germline V and J ends were trimmed by 6 bases and 5 bases, with 18 bases remaining between them. Germline CDR1 SGHAT, CDR2 FQDESV (reference sequence). The CDR3 has 15 amino acids. The CDR3 DNA is TGTGCCAGCAGTTCTACCGGGACGGCAAGAGATACGCAGTATTTT. Translation: CASSSTGTARDTQYF. Variable domain in full (rest from reference TRBV11-1 and TRBJ2-3): EAEVAQSPRYKITEKSQAVAFWCDPISGHATLYWYRQILGQGPELLVQFQDESVVDDSQLPKDRFSAERLKGVDSTLKIQPAELGDSAMYLCASSSTGTARDTQYFGPGTRLTVL.

V gene TRBV30 combines with J gene TRBJ1-1, with D possibly matching TRBD1 (6 bases). Germline V gene sequence: CDR1 GTSNPN, CDR2 SVGIG (reference sequence). V was trimmed by 4 bases and J by 2 bases, leaving 14 bases between them. The CDR3 has 14 residues. CDR3 protein: CAWNPGQINTEAFF. The CDR3 nucleotides read TGTGCCTGGAACCCCGGACAGATAAACACTGAAGCTTTCTTT. Complete variable domain (other parts from reference TRBV30 and TRBJ1-1): SQTIHQWPATLVQPVGSPLSLECTVEGTSNPNLYWYRQAAGRGLQLLFYSVGIGQISSEVPQNLSASRPQDRQFILSSKKLLLSDSGFYLCAWNPGQINTEAFFGQGTRLTVV.

The chain has TRBV5-1 and TRBJ1-2, with TRBD1 as a possible D gene (6 bases). V lost 7 bases and J 4 bases, leaving 17 bases between the germline ends. The germline V gene encodes CDR1 SGHRS and CDR2 YFSETQ. This CDR3 contains 14 residues. The CDR3 bases are TGCGCCAGCTCTCTGTGGGACACCACCTATGGCTACACCTTC. The encoded protein is CASSLWDTTYGYTF.

In nucleotides, the CDR3 is TGTGCCAGCAGCATTGACGGGGGGAGTCAGCCCCAGCATTTT. This gives the protein CASSIDGGSQPQHF. The chain links TRBV7-9 to TRBJ1-5; D might be TRBD1 (5 bases). Germline V gives CDR1 SEHNR, CDR2 FQNEAQ (reference sequence). The V and J ends lost 5 bases and 6 bases respectively, with 14 bases between them. This CDR3 spans 14 amino acids.

V usage is TRBV28 and J usage is TRBJ2-7; possible D gene TRBD2, 6 bases. Germline V gene sequence: CDR1 MDHEN, CDR2 SYDVKM. This CDR3 is 14 amino acids long. With 5 bases removed from V and 0 bases from J, the gap between germline ends came to 11 bases. CDR3 DNA: TGTGCCAGCAGTCACGGGGGAGCCTCCTACGAGCAGTACTTC. Residues: CASSHGGASYEQYF. Complete variable domain (other parts from reference TRBV28 and TRBJ2-7): DVKVTQSSRYLVKRTGEKVFLECVQDMDHENMFWYRQDPGLGLRLIYFSYDVKMKEKGDIPEGYSVSREKKERFSLILESASTNQTSMYLCASSHGGASYEQYFGPGTRLTVT.

The rearrangement links TRBV4-1 to TRBJ1-3, with D unclear. V lost 0 bases and J lost 2, with 14 bases in between. The CDR3 sequence is 17 residues long. Germline V gene sequence: CDR1 MGHRA, CDR2 YSYEKL. This CDR3 is CASSQDVPGRAGNTIYF. For the CDR3, the DNA is TGCGCCAGCAGCCAAGATGTCCCCGGTAGAGCTGGAAACACCATATATTTT.

The V call is TRBV10-1, the J call TRBJ2-7, with TRBD1 identical over 10 bases. J lost 5 bases, V lost 6 bases, and 10 bases had no gene match. Germline V gene data show CDR1 as WNHNN and CDR2 as SYGVQD (reference sequence). The CDR3 is made up of 15 amino acids. CDR3 protein: CASSLRQGALDEQYF. The DNA for the CDR3 is TGCGCCAGCAGCCTCAGACAGGGGGCCCTCGACGAGCAGTACTTC.

The CDR3 nucleotides are TGTGCCAGCAGCTTAAGACGTCGGGTCGAGCAGTACTTC. This gives the protein CASSLRRRVEQYF. The chain employs TRBV7-2 and TRBJ2-7; D not resolved. Germline assignment: CDR1 SGHTA and CDR2 FQGNSA. CDR3 size: 13 residues. Trimming pared 2 bases from V and 6 bases from J, leaving 11 bases between.